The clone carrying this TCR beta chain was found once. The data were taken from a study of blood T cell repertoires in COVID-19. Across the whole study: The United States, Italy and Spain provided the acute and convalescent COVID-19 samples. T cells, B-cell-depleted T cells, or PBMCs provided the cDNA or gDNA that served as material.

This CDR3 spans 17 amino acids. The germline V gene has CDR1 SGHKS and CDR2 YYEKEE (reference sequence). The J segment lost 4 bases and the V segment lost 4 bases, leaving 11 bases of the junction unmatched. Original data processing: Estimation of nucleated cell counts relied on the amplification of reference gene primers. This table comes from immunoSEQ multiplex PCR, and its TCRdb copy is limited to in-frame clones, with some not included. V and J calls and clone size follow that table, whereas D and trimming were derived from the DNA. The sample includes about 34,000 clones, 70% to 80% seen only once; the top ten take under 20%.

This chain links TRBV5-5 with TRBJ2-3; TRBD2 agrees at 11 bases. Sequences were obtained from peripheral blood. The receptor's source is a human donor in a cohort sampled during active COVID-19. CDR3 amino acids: CASSPISGRAGSDTQYF. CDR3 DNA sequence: TGTGCCAGCAGCCCAATTAGCGGGAGGGCCGGCTCAGATACGCAGTATTTT.